This TCR beta chain was sequenced in a study of shared clonotypes between healthy human individuals. Study context: CD4 naive cells filled three plates per donor, CD4 memory three, CD8 naive two and CD8 memory one.

Deletions cut 5 bases from V and 7 bases from J, with 17 bases between. The CDR3 covers 14 residues. Germline CDR1 reads SEHNR; CDR2 reads FQNEAQ (reference sequence). Findings and caveats of the study: Despite large depth, rarefaction showed incomplete sorted-subset sequencing. The authors sampled blood alone, and tissue repertoires likely differ.

Over several immunoSEQ plates, each subset's genomic DNA was distributed in even portions. Assay used: immunoSEQ multiplex PCR; TCRdb lists only in-frame clones, some missing. In the table there are about 2.2 million clones, 85% to 95% of which are singletons. CD45RO-negative CD8 cells positively selected for CCR7 made up the naive population, which excluded terminally differentiated effector memory CD45RA+ cells. In the case of this clone: Its antigen remains unidentified.

This clonotype was sampled from a man between 18 and 35 years old in good health. Some clones in this sample may be carry-over from other donors' samples. The sequenced material came from naive CD8+ T cells from PBMCs. This sequence joins TRBV7-9 and TRBJ1-2; weak D call: TRBD1 (5 bases). CDR3 bases: TGTGCCAGCAGCCCGGGGGGATCCGCTTTTGGCTACACCTTC. Amino acid sequence: CASSPGGSAFGYTF.